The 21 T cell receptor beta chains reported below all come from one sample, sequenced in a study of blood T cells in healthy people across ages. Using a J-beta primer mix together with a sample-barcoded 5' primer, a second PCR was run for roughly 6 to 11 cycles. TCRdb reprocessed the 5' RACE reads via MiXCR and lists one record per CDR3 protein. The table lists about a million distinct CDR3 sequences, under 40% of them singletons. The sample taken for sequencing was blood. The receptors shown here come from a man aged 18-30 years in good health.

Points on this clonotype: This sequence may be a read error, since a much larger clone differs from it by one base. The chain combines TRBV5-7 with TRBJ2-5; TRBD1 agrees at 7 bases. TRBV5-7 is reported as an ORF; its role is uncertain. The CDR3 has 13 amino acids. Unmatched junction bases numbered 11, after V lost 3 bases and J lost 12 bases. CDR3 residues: CASSYLQGTEEYF. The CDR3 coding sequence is TGTGCCAGCAGCTACCTACAGGGGACCGAGGAGTACTTC.

The chain's CDR3 is CASSQDYQGRGGTDTQYF. The DNA of the CDR3 is TGTGCCAGCAGCCAAGATTACCAGGGGAGGGGGGGGACAGATACGCAGTATTTT. The chain uses TRBV4-2 and TRBJ2-3, with D possibly being TRBD2 (7 bases). Looked up from germline, CDR1 is LGHNA and CDR2 is YNFKEQ. This CDR3 has 18 residues. V was trimmed by 0 bases and J by 3 bases, leaving 19 bases between them.

CDR3 loop: CASSSVGTATEAFF. The DNA for the CDR3 is TGTGCCAGCAGTTCGGTCGGGACAGCCACTGAAGCTTTCTTT. This chain uses TRBV2 with TRBJ1-1, with 7 bases that match TRBD1. Germline-derived CDR1 and CDR2 are SNHLY and FYNNEI. CDR3 length: 14 residues. V trimming: 5 bases; J trimming: 4 bases; junction bases outside the gene matches: 7.

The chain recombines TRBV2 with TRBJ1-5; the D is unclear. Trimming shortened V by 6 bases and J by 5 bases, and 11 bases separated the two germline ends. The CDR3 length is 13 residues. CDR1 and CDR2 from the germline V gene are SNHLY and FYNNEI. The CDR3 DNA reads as TGTGCCAGCAGGGCGAGGGTAGATCAGCCCCAGCATTTT. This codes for CASRARVDQPQHF.

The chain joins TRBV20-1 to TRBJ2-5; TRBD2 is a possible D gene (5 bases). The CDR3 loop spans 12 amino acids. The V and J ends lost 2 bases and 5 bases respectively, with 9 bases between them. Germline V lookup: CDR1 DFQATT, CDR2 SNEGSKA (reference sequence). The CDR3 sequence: CSARYGEETQYF. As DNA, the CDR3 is TGCAGTGCTAGATATGGGGAGGAGACCCAGTACTTC.

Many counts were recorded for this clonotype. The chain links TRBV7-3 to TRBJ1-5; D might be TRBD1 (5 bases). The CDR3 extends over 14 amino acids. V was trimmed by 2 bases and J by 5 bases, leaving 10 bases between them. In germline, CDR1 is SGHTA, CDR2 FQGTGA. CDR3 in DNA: TGTGCCAGCAGCTTAGGGCCGGGGGATCAGCCCCAGCATTTT. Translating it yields CASSLGPGDQPQHF.

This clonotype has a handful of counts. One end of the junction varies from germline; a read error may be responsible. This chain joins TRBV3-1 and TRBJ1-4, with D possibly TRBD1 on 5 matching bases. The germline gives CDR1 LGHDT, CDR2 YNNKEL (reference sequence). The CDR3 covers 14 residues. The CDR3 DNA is TGCGCCAGCAGCCCGGGGCAGCGTAATGAAAAACTGTTTTTT. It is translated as CASSPGQRNEKLFF.

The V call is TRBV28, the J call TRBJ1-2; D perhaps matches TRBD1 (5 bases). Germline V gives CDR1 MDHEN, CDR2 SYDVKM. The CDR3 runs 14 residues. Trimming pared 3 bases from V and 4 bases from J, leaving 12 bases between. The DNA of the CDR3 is TGTGCCAGCAGTTTGGGGGACTTGGGCTATGGCTACACCTTC. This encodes CASSLGDLGYGYTF.

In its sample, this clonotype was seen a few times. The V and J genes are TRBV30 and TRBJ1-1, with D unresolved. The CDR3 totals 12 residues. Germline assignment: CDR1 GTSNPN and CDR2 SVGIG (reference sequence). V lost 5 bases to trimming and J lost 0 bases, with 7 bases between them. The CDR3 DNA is TGTGCCTGGGGACGCCTGAACACTGAAGCTTTCTTT. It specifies CAWGRLNTEAFF.

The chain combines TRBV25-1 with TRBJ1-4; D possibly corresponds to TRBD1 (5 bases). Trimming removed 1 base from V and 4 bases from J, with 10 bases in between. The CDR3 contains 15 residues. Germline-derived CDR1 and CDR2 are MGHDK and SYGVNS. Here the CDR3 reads CASSESWGSNEKLFF. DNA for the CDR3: TGTGCCAGCAGTGAATCATGGGGGAGTAATGAAAAACTGTTTTTT.

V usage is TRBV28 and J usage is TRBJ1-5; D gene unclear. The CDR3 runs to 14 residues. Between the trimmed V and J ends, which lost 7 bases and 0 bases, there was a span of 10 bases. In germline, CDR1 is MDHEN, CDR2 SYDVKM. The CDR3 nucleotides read TGTGCCAGCACCCCGAAATATAGCAATCAGCCCCAGCATTTT. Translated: CASTPKYSNQPQHF.

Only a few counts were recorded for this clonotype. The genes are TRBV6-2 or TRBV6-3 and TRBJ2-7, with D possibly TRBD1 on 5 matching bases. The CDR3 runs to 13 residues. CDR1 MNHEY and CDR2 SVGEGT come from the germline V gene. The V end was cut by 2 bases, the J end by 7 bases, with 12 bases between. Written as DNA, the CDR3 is TGTGCCAGCAGTTACGCCCTCTACAGGGAGCAGTACTTC. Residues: CASSYALYREQYF.

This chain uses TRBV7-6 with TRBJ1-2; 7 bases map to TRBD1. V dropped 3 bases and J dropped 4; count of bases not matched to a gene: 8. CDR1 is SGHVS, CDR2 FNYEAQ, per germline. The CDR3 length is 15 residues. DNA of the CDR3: TGTGCCAGCAGCTTCGAGGCAGGGGGGAGCTATGGCTACACCTTC. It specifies CASSFEAGGSYGYTF. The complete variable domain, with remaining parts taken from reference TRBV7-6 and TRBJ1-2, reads GAGVSQSPRYKVTKRGQDVALRCDPISGHVSLYWYRQALGQGPEFLTYFNYEAQQDKSGLPNDRFSAERPEGSISTLTIQRTEQRDSAMYRCASSFEAGGSYGYTFGSGTRLTVV.

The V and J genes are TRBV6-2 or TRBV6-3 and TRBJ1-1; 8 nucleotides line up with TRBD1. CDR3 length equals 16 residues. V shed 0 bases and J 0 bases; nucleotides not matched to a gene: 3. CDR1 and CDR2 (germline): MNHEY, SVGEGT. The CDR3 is CASSYSAGGLNTEAFF. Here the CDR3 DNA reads TGTGCCAGCAGTTACTCGGCAGGGGGCTTGAACACTGAAGCTTTCTTT.

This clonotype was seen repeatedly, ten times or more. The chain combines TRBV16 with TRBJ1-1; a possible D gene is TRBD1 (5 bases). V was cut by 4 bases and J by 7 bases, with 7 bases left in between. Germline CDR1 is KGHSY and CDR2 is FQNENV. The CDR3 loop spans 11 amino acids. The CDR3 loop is CASSPQGEAFF. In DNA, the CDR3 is TGTGCCAGCAGCCCCCAGGGTGAAGCTTTCTTT. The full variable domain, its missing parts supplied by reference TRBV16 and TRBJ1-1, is GEEVAQTPKHLVRGEGQKAKLYCAPIKGHSYVFWYQQVLKNEFKFLISFQNENVFDETGMPKERFSAKCLPNSPCSLEIQATKLEDSAVYFCASSPQGEAFFGQGTRLTVV.

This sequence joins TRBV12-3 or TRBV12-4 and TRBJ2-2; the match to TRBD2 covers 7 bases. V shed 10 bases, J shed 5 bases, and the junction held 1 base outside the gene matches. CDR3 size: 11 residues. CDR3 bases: TGTGCCAACGGGGGGACCGGGGAGCTGTTTTTT. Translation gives CANGGTGELFF.

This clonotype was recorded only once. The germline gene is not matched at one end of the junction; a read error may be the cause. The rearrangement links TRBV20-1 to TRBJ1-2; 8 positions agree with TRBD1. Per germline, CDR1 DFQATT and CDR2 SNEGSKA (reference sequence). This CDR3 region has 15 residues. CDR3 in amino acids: CSAKRDGQGLGGHTF. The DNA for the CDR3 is TGCAGTGCCAAACGGGACGGACAGGGACTTGGTGGCCACACCTTC.

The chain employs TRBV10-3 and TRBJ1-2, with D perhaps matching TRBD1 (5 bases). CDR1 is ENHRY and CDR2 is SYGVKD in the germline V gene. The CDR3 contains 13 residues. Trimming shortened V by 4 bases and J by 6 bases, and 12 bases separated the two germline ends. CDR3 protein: CAISGGQGDGYTF. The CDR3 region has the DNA TGTGCCATCAGTGGAGGTCAGGGAGATGGCTACACCTTC.

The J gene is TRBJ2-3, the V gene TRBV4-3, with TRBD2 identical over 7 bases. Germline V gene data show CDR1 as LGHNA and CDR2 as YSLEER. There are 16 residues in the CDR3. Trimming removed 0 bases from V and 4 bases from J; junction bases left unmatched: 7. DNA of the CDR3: TGCGCCAGCAGCCAAGATTGGGGGGGATGGGCAGATACGCAGTATTTT. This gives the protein CASSQDWGGWADTQYF.

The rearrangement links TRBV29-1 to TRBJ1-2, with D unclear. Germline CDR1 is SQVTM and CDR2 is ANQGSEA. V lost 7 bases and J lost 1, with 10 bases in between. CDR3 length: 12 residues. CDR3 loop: CSADRNNYGYTF. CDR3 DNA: TGCAGCGCGGACCGTAATAACTATGGCTACACCTTC.

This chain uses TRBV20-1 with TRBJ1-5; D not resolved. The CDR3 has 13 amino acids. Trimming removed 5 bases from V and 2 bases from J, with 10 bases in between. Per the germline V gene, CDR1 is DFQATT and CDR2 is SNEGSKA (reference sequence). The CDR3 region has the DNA TGCAGTGCTTCAAGACCGGGCAATCAGCCCCAGCATTTT. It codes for CSASRPGNQPQHF.